The clone carrying this TCR beta chain was counted once. Germline V CDR1 and CDR2: LNHDA, SQIVND (reference sequence). V lost 3 bases, J lost 3 bases, and 14 bases lay in between. The CDR3 runs 15 residues. The data were taken from a study of blood T cell repertoires in COVID-19. On the study more broadly: Sites across the United States, Italy and Spain contributed samples from acute and convalescent COVID-19. Sample material is recorded as cDNA or gDNA derived from T cells, B-cell-depleted T cells, or PBMCs.

Study processing details: Using reference gene primer amplification, nucleated cell counts were estimated. Some clones are missing from TCRdb's copy, which holds only in-frame ones; the method was immunoSEQ multiplex PCR. V, J and clone size are taken as reported in that table, and D and trimming were inferred from the DNA itself. The sample lists 100,000 or so clones, roughly 84% occurring once. Sequenced material: peripheral blood. The chain uses TRBV19 and TRBJ1-1, with D uncertain. This TCR was recovered from a human donor in a cohort sampled during active COVID-19. The DNA of the CDR3 is TGTGCCAGTAGTATCTCTTCCGGGGTGCACACTGAAGCTTTCTTT. Amino acid sequence: CASSISSGVHTEAFF.